Listed below are T cell receptor beta chains from one sample, sequenced in a study of response to subunit inactivated influenza vaccine. TCRdb re-called the RT-PCR reads through MiXCR, storing one row per CDR3 protein. The repertoire includes hundreds of thousands of distinct CDR3 sequences, approximately 17% of them detected once, and approximately 11% sits in the top ten. Sequencing used PBMCs from blood, obtained about 5 days after vaccination. Receptors were obtained from a man in his fifties who received an inactivated influenza vaccine. CDR3s include the opening cysteine and the closing phenylalanine or tryptophan. D genes are given only for firm matches.

J gene,CDR3 length,V gene,D gene,CDR3 protein
TRBJ2-1,14,TRBV29-1,-,CSVDRTAPYNEQFF
TRBJ1-1,15,TRBV20-1,-,CSARRRGTGNTEAFF
TRBJ2-6,17,TRBV5-6,TRBD2,CASSGGLAGTGANVLTF
TRBJ2-3,16,TRBV4-1,TRBD2,CASSTGRLADTDTQYF
TRBJ2-1,18,TRBV6-1,TRBD2,CASSGWTSGRAVENEQFF
TRBJ2-7,15,TRBV7-2,-,CASSLAQTSSYEQYF
TRBJ2-1,14,TRBV29-1,-,CSVDRSRSYNEQFF
TRBJ2-1,14,TRBV5-1,-,CASSLKGSYNEQFF
TRBJ2-2,14,TRBV12-3/TRBV12-4,-,CASRPNDGSGELFF
TRBJ2-3,15,TRBV12-3/TRBV12-4,-,CASRKGGTNADTQYF
TRBJ2-4,12,TRBV20-1,TRBD1,CSARAQGFLQYF
TRBJ1-1,15,TRBV5-5,-,CASSFRGEVSTEAFF
TRBJ2-7,16,TRBV20-1,TRBD2,CSARDPGAGGTYEQYF
TRBJ2-5,15,TRBV12-3/TRBV12-4,TRBD1,CASSTTPGQGETQYF
TRBJ2-7,16,TRBV4-2,-,CASSQDMASVAYEQYF
TRBJ2-1,15,TRBV12-3/TRBV12-4,-,CASSGTPRRGNEQFF
TRBJ2-3,16,TRBV9,-,CASSVESRTSTDTQYF